These T cell receptor beta chains were read from a single sample in a study of blood T cell repertoires in COVID-19. Produced via immunoSEQ multiplex PCR; TCRdb's table is partial and in-frame only. The repertoire consists of about 160,000 clones, with around 82% occurring once and the leading ten covering about 15%. Sequencing input: peripheral blood. Receptors originate from a human donor with acute or convalescent COVID-19. The donor label of this sample is uncertain. Both conserved end residues are part of each CDR3. A D gene is named only where the DNA matches it firmly. The size entry is marked missing in some rows and otherwise reads once, few, many or a size class.

J gene | V gene | clone size | D gene | CDR3 protein | CDR3 DNA
TRBJ1-1 | TRBV5-1 | once | . | CASSGQTANTEAFF | TGCGCCAGCAGCGGCCAGACAGCGAACACTGAAGCTTTCTTT
TRBJ1-2 | TRBV29-1 | . | . | CSVERQGNYGYTF | TGCAGCGTTGAAAGGCAGGGAAACTATGGCTACACCTTC
TRBJ1-5 | TRBV12-5 | . | TRBD1 | CASGLGQGDQPQHF | TGTGCTAGTGGTTTGGGACAGGGTGATCAGCCCCAGCATTTT
TRBJ1-5 | TRBV10-3 | few | . | CAISESLEPQHF | TGTGCCATCAGTGAGTCGTTAGAGCCCCAGCATTTT
TRBJ1-5 | TRBV7-9 | . | . | CASSFQDSNQPQHF | TGTGCCAGCAGCTTTCAGGATAGCAATCAGCCCCAGCATTTT
TRBJ1-1 | TRBV10-3 | once | . | CAISEANMNTEAFF | TGTGCCATCAGTGAGGCGAATATGAACACTGAAGCTTTCTTT
TRBJ2-5 | TRBV30 | . | TRBD2 | CAWSLRQGAGGPKTQYF | TGTGCCTGGAGTTTACGCCAGGGAGCGGGGGGGCCGAAGACCCAGTACTTC
TRBJ1-2 | TRBV9 | . | . | CASSPGPGKGIYGYTF | TGTGCCAGCAGTCCCGGCCCAGGGAAGGGGATCTATGGCTACACCTTC
TRBJ2-3 | TRBV7-2 | . | TRBD2 | CASSLAGGVSGGSSDTQYF | TGTGCCAGCAGCTTAGCGGGCGGGGTTAGCGGGGGGTCGTCAGATACGCAGTATTTT
TRBJ2-1 | TRBV6-5 | . | TRBD2 | CASSSRKRGGFDEQFF | TGTGCCAGCAGTTCCCGAAAGCGGGGGGGCTTCGATGAGCAGTTCTTC
TRBJ2-5 | TRBV4-1 | . | . | CASSPSGHLQETQYF | TGCGCCAGCAGCCCGTCGGGACATCTTCAAGAGACCCAGTACTTC
TRBJ1-4 | TRBV2 | . | TRBD1 | CASGTDATNEKLFF | TGTGCCAGCGGGACAGATGCAACTAATGAAAAACTGTTTTTT
TRBJ2-7 | TRBV3-1/TRBV3-2 | . | TRBD1 | CASSQVPGTGFEQYF | TGTGCCAGCAGCCAAGTCCCCGGGACAGGGTTCGAGCAGTACTTC
TRBJ1-1 | TRBV3-1/TRBV3-2 | . | . | CASSRYSDSPAFF | TGTGCCAGCAGCCGGTATTCGGACAGTCCCGCTTTCTTT
TRBJ1-1 | TRBV12-3/TRBV12-4 | few | . | CASSPFNSEAFF | TGTGCCAGCAGTCCTTTTAATTCTGAAGCTTTCTTT
TRBJ2-1 | TRBV5-5 | . | TRBD1 | CASSTITGGSNNEQFF | TGTGCCAGCAGCACCATAACAGGGGGCTCGAACAATGAGCAGTTCTTC
TRBJ1-1 | TRBV2 | . | . | CASRGAGNPTEAFF | TGTGCCAGCCGTGGGGCAGGAAACCCCACTGAAGCTTTCTTT
TRBJ2-1 | TRBV27 | . | TRBD2 | CASSWVRGGEQFF | TGTGCCAGCAGTTGGGTCCGGGGGGGGGAGCAGTTCTTC
TRBJ1-5 | TRBV2 | . | . | CASVQGPNQPQHF | TGTGCCAGCGTACAGGGACCAAATCAGCCCCAGCATTTT
TRBJ1-3 | TRBV9 | . | . | CASSIRDKGPGNTIYF | TGTGCCAGCAGCATCCGGGACAAGGGCCCCGGAAACACCATATATTTT
TRBJ1-2 | TRBV5-1 | . | TRBD1 | CASSRDRTSRGYTF | TGCGCCAGCAGCCGGGACAGAACCTCTAGGGGCTACACCTTC
TRBJ2-3 | TRBV6-5 | . | . | CASARNVPGTDTQYF | TGTGCCAGCGCCCGAAATGTCCCAGGAACAGATACGCAGTATTTT
TRBJ2-7 | TRBV7-9 | once | . | CASSPAVGGDLYEQYF | TGTGCCAGCAGCCCCGCTGTGGGCGGGGATCTCTACGAGCAGTACTTC
TRBJ1-1 | TRBV5-8 | . | . | CASSLARGDTEAFF | TGTGCCAGCAGCTTGGCCCGGGGGGACACTGAAGCTTTCTTT
TRBJ2-7 | TRBV6-2/TRBV6-3 | . | TRBD2 | CASSFTLAGGSYEQYF | TGTGCCAGCAGTTTCACCTTAGCGGGTGGATCCTACGAGCAGTACTTC
TRBJ1-1 | TRBV6-1 | . | . | CASSEVFTLNTEAFF | TGTGCCAGCAGTGAAGTTTTTACACTGAACACTGAAGCTTTCTTT
TRBJ2-7 | TRBV2 | . | . | CASLEQGYEQYF | TGTGCCAGCCTTGAACAGGGCTACGAGCAGTACTTC
TRBJ2-7 | TRBV7-9 | once | TRBD1 | CASNRGASYEQYF | TGTGCCAGCAACAGGGGGGCGTCCTACGAGCAGTACTTC
TRBJ1-2 | TRBV7-9 | . | . | CASSSQAFVEPYGYTF | TGTGCCAGCAGCTCACAGGCCTTCGTAGAGCCCTATGGCTACACCTTC
TRBJ1-2 | TRBV2 | . | . | CASSEARGEVGYTF | TGTGCCAGCAGTGAAGCGAGAGGGGAGGTGGGCTACACCTTC
TRBJ2-2 | TRBV9 | . | TRBD2 | CASSFTSGSGELFF | TGTGCCAGCAGCTTCACTAGCGGGTCCGGGGAGCTGTTTTTT
TRBJ2-3 | TRBV10-1 | . | TRBD2 | CASEGLAGGVPTDTQYF | TGCGCCAGCGAAGGGCTAGCGGGGGGAGTCCCCACAGATACGCAGTATTTT
TRBJ2-7 | TRBV12-5 | . | . | CASGFGGMSSYEQYF | TGTGCTAGTGGTTTTGGGGGGATGAGCTCCTACGAGCAGTACTTC
TRBJ1-3 | TRBV5-1 | . | . | CASSLEGSGNTIYF | TGCGCCAGCAGCTTGGAGGGGTCCGGAAACACCATATATTTT
TRBJ2-2 | TRBV5-4 | . | TRBD1 | CASSLPGQGITGELFF | TGTGCCAGCAGCTTGCCGGGACAGGGGATCACCGGGGAGCTGTTTTTT
TRBJ2-7 | TRBV7-2 | . | TRBD1 | CASSLTGTDPYEQYF | TGTGCCAGCAGCCTGACCGGGACAGACCCCTACGAGCAGTACTTC
TRBJ1-4 | TRBV28 | . | TRBD1 | CAVTRDRGRATNEKLFF | TGTGCCGTGACCCGGGACAGGGGGCGAGCAACTAATGAAAAACTGTTTTTT